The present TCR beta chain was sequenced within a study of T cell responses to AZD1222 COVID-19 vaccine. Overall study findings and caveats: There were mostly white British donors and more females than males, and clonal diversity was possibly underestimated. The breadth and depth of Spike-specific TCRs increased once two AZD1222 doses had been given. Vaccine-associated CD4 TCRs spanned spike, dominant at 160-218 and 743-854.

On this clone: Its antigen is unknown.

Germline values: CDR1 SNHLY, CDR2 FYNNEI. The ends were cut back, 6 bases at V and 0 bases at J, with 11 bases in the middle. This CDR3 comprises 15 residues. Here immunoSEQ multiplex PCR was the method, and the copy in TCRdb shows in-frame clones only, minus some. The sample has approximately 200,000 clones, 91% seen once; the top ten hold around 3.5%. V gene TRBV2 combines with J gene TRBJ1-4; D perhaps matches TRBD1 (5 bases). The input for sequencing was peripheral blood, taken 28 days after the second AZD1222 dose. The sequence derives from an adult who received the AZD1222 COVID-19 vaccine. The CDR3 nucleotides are TGTGCCAGCAGCCCGGGGGGTGCAACTAATGAAAAACTGTTTTTT. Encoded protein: CASSPGGATNEKLFF.